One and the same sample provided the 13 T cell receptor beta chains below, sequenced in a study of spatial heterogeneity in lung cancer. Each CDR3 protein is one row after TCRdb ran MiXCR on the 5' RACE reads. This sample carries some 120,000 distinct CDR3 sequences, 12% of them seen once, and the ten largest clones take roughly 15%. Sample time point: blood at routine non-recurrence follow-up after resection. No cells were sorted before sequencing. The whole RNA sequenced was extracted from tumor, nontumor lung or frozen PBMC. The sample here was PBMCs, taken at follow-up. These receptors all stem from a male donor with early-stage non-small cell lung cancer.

This CDR3 reads CSATNPGTGGYSNQPQHF. CDR3 sequence (DNA): TGCAGTGCAACTAATCCCGGGACAGGGGGCTATAGCAATCAGCCCCAGCATTTT. The chain joins TRBV20-1 to TRBJ1-5; 12 bases line up with TRBD1. Germline lookup yields CDR1 DFQATT and CDR2 SNEGSKA (reference sequence). The length of the CDR3 is 18 residues. V gave up 6 bases and J gave up 0 bases; unmatched junction bases: 12.

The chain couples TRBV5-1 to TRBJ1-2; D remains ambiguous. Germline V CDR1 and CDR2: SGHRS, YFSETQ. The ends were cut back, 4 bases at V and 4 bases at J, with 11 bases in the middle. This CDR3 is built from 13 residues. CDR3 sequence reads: CASSRDGSYGYTF. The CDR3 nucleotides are TGCGCCAGCAGCCGAGACGGGAGCTATGGCTACACCTTC.

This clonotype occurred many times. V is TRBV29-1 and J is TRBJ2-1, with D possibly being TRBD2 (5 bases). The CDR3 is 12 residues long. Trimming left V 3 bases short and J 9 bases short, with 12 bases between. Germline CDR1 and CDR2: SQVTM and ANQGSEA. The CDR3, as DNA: TGCAGCGTTGAGCGCCTCGCGGGTGAGCAGTTCTTC. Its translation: CSVERLAGEQFF.

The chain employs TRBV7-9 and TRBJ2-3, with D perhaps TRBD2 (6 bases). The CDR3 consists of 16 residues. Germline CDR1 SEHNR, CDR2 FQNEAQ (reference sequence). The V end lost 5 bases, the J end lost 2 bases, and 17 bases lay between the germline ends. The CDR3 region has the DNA TGTGCCAGCAGCCTCCGACTAGGAGGGAACACAGATACGCAGTATTTT. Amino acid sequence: CASSLRLGGNTDTQYF.

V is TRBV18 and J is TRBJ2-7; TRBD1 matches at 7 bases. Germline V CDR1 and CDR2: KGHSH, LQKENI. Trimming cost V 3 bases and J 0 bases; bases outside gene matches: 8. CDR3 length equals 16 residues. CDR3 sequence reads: CASSPGTGAPSYEQYF. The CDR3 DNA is TGTGCCAGCTCACCTGGCACAGGGGCTCCCTCCTACGAGCAGTACTTC.

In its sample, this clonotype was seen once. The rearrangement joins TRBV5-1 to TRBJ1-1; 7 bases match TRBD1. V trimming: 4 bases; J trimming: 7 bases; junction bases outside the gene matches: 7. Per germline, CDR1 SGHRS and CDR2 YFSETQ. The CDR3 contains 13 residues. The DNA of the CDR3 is TGCGCCAGCAGCCGTGGTACAGGGGTTGAAGCTTTCTTT. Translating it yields CASSRGTGVEAFF.

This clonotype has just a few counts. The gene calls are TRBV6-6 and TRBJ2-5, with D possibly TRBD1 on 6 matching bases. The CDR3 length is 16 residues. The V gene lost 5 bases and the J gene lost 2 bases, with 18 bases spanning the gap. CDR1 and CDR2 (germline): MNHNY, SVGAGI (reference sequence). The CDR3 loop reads CASSHLPRTEQETQYF. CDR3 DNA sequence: TGTGCCAGCAGTCACCTCCCTCGGACAGAGCAAGAGACCCAGTACTTC.

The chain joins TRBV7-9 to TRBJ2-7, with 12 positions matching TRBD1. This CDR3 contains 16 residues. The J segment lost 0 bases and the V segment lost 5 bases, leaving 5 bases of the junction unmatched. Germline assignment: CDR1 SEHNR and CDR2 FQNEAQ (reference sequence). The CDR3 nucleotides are TGTGCCAGCAGCGGCCCGGGACAGGGGGCCTCCTACGAGCAGTACTTC. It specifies CASSGPGQGASYEQYF.

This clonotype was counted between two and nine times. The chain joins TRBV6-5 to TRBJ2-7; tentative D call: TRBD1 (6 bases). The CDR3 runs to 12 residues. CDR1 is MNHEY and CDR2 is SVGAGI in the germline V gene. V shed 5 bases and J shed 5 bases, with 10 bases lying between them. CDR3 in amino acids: CASSPTGHEQYF. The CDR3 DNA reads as TGTGCCAGCAGTCCCACAGGGCACGAGCAGTACTTC.

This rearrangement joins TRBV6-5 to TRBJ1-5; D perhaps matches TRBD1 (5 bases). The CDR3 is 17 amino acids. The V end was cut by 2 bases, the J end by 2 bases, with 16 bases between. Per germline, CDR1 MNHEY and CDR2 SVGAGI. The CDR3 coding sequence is TGTGCCAGCAGTTACCCCCGAAGGGGCAGTCGCAATCAGCCCCAGCATTTT. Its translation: CASSYPRRGSRNQPQHF.

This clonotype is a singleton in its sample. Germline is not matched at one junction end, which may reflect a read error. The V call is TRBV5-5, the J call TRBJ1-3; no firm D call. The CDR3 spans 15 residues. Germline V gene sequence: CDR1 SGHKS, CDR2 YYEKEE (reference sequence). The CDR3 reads CASTLTPVTGNTIYF. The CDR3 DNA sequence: TGTGCCAGCACCTTGACCCCAGTCACGGGAAACACCATATATTTT.

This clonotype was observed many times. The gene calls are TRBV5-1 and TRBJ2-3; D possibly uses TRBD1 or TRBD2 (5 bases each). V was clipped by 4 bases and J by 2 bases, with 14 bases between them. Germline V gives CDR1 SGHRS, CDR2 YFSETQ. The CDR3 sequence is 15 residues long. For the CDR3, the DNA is TGCGCCAGCAGCGTAGGGGACCCCCTCACAGATACGCAGTATTTT. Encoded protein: CASSVGDPLTDTQYF. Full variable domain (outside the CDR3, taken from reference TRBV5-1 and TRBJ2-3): KAGVTQTPRYLIKTRGQQVTLSCSPISGHRSVSWYQQTPGQGLQFLFEYFSETQRNKGNFPGRFSGRQFSNSRSEMNVSTLELGDSALYLCASSVGDPLTDTQYFGPGTRLTVL.

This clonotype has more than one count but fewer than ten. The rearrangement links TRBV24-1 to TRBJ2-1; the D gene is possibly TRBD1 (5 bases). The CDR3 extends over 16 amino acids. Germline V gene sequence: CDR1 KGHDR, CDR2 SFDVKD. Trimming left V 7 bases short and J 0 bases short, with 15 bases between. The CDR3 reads CATSGSTESSYNEQFF. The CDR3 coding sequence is TGTGCCACCAGCGGTTCGACAGAAAGCTCCTACAATGAGCAGTTCTTC.